Given below is one T cell receptor beta chain in context. Unmatched junction bases numbered 10, after V lost 0 bases and J lost 7 bases. The CDR3 length is 15 residues. CDR1 and CDR2 (germline): GTSNPN, SVGIG (reference sequence). The table came from immunoSEQ multiplex PCR; TCRdb's copy has only in-frame clones and leaves some out. The profile shows 100,000 to 150,000 clones, around four fifths of them singletons. The data were obtained in a study of blood T cell repertoires in COVID-19. Across the study: Acute and convalescent COVID-19 samples came from the United States, Italy and Spain.

The sample comprised peripheral blood. The sequence was obtained from a human donor in a cohort sampled during active COVID-19. The J gene is TRBJ2-5, the V gene TRBV30; 8 bases are shared with TRBD2. The CDR3 DNA reads TGTGCCTGGAGTGTGACCACTAGCGGTGGCGGGACCCAGTACTTC. This codes for CAWSVTTSGGGTQYF.